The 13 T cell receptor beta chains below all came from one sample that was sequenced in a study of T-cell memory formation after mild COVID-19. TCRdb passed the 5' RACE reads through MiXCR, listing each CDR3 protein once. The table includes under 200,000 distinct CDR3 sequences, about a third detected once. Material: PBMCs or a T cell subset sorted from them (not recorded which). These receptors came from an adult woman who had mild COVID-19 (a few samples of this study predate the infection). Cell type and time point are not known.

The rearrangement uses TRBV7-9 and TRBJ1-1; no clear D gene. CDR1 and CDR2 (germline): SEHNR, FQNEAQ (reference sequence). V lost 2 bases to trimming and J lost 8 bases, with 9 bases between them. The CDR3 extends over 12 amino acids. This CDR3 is CASSLMDSEAFF. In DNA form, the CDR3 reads TGTGCCAGCAGCTTAATGGATTCCGAAGCTTTCTTT. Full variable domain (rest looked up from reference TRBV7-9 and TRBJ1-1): DTGVSQNPRHKITKRGQNVTFRCDPISEHNRLYWYRQTLGQGPEFLTYFQNEAQLEKSRLLSDRFSAERPKGSFSTLEIQRTEQGDSAMYLCASSLMDSEAFFGQGTRLTVV.

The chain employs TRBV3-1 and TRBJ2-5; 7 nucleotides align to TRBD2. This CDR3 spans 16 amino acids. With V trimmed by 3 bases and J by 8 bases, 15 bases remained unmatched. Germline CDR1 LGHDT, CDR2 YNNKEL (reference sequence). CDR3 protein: CASSQSGGDLRETQYF. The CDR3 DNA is TGTGCCAGCAGCCAGTCGGGAGGTGACTTACGTGAAACCCAGTACTTC.

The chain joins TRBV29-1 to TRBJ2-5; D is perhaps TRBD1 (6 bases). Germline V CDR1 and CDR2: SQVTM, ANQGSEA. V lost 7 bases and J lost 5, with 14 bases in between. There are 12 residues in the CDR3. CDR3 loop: CSAGALGETQYF. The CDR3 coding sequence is TGCAGCGCAGGGGCGTTGGGTGAGACCCAGTACTTC. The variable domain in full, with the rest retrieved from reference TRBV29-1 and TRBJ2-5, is SAVISQKPSRDICQRGTSLTIQCQVDSQVTMMFWYRQQPGQSLTLIATANQGSEATYESGFVIDKFPISRPNLTFSTLTVSNMSPEDSSIYLCSAGALGETQYFGPGTRLLVL.

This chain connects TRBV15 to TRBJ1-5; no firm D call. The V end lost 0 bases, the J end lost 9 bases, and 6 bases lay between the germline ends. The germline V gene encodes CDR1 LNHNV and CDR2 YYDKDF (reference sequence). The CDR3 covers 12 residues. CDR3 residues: CATSRDFGPQHF. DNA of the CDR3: TGTGCCACCAGCAGAGATTTTGGGCCCCAGCATTTT. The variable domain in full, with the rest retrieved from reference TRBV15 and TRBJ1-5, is DAMVIQNPRYQVTQFGKPVTLSCSQTLNHNVMYWYQQKSSQAPKLLFHYYDKDFNNEADTPDNFQSRRPNTSFCFLDIRSPGLGDTAMYLCATSRDFGPQHFGDGTRLSIL.

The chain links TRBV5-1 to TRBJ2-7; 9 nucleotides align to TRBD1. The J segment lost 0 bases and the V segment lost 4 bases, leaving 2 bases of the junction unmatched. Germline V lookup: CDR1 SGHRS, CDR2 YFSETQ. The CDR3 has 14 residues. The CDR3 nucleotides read TGCGCCAGCAGCCCGACAGGGGGCTCCTACGAGCAGTACTTC. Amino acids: CASSPTGGSYEQYF.

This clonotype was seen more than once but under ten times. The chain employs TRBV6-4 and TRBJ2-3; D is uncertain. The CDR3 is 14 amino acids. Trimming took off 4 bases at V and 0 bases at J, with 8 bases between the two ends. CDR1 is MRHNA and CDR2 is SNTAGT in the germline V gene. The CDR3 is CASSGDPSTDTQYF. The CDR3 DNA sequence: TGTGCCAGCAGTGGGGATCCTAGCACAGATACGCAGTATTTT.

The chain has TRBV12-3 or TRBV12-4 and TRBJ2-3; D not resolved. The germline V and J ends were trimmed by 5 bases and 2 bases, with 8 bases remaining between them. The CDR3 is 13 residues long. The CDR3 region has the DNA TGTGCCAGCAGTGAAGCTTACACAGATACGCAGTATTTT. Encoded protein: CASSEAYTDTQYF.

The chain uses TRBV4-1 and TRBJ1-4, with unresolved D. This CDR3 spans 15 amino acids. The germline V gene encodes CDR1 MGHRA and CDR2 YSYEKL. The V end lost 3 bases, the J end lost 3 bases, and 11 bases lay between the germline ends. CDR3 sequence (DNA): TGCGCCAGCAGCCAGGGCCCCGTATCTAATGAAAAACTGTTTTTT. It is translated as CASSQGPVSNEKLFF.

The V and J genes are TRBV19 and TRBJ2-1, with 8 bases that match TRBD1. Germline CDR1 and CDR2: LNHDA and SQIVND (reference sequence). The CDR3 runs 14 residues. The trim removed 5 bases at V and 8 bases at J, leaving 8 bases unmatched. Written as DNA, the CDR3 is TGTGCCAGTAGTCCTCGGACAGGGAGACATGAGCAGTTCTTC. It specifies CASSPRTGRHEQFF.

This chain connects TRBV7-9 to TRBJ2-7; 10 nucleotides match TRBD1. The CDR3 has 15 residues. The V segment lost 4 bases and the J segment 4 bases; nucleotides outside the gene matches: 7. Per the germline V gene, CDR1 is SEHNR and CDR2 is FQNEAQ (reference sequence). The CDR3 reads CASSSLTGGLYEQYF. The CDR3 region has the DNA TGTGCCAGCAGCTCATTGACAGGGGGCCTTTACGAGCAGTACTTC.

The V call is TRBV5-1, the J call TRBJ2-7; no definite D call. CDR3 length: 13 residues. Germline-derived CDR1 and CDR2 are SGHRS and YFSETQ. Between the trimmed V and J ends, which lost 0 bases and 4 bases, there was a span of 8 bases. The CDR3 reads CASSLELGYEQYF. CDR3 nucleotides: TGCGCCAGCAGCTTGGAGCTGGGGTACGAGCAGTACTTC.

CDR3 region: CAISDPGGYYTF. CDR3 coding DNA: TGTGCCATCAGTGACCCCGGGGGGTACTACACCTTC. J is TRBJ1-2 and V is TRBV10-3; the D gene is possibly TRBD1 (5 bases). CDR1 and CDR2 (germline): ENHRY, SYGVKD. CDR3 length: 12 amino acids. Trimming removed 3 bases from V and 10 bases from J, with 12 bases in between.

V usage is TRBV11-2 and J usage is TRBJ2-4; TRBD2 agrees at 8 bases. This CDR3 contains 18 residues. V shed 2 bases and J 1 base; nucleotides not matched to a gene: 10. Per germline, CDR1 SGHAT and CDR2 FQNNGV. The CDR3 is CASSLTVRGVRAKNIQYF. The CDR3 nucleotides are TGTGCCAGCAGCTTAACGGTGCGGGGGGTGAGGGCCAAAAACATTCAGTACTTC.